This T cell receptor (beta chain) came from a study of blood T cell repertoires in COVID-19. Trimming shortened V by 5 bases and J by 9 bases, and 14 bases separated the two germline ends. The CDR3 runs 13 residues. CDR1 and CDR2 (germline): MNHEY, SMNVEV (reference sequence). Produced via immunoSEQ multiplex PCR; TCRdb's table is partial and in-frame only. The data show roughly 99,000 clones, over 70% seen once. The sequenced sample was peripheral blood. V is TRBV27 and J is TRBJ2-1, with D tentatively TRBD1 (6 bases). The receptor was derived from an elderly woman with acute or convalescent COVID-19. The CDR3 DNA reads TGTGCCAGCAGTCCCCGGACAGTTCCTGAGCAGTTCTTC. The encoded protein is CASSPRTVPEQFF.